This T cell receptor (beta chain) emerged from a study of T-cell memory formation after mild COVID-19. Via MiXCR, TCRdb re-called the 5' RACE reads, giving one row per CDR3 protein. The sample shows 580,000 or so distinct CDR3 sequences, 15% to 20% of them seen only once. This clonotype was observed a few times. The CDR3 extends over 13 amino acids. Trimming removed 5 bases from V and 6 bases from J, with 11 bases in between. The gene calls are TRBV12-3 or TRBV12-4 and TRBJ1-5; D is uncertain. The sequenced material came from PBMCs or a T cell subset sorted from them (not recorded which). The source of this sequence is an adult woman who had mild COVID-19 (a few samples of this study predate the infection). Cell type and time point are not known. The CDR3 loop reads CASSDRRTQPQHF. CDR3 bases: TGTGCCAGCAGTGACCGACGCACTCAGCCCCAGCATTTT.